This T cell receptor beta chain was recorded in a study of shared clonotypes between healthy human individuals. General study points: Blood was the only sampled material, and tissue repertoires likely differ. Depth of sequencing was expected to influence donor clonotype sharing. Rarefaction showed that sequencing of sorted subsets was incomplete (despite large depth).

Selected positively for CCR7 and CD45RO-negative, naive CD8 cells excluded terminally differentiated effector memory CD45RA+ cells. Each subset's genomic DNA was split evenly across several immunoSEQ plates. Libraries were prepared by immunoSEQ multiplex PCR; TCRdb keeps only in-frame clonotypes and omits some of them. The sample records 800,000 or so clones, roughly 96% being singletons. Concerning this clone itself: Its antigen is not identified.

The CDR3 contains 13 residues. Trimming shortened V by 7 bases and J by 2 bases, and 9 bases separated the two germline ends. Per germline, CDR1 LNHDA and CDR2 SQIVND (reference sequence). Sequencing was carried out using naive CD8+ T cells sorted from blood. The J gene is TRBJ2-1, the V gene TRBV19; D uncertain. The receptor was isolated from a man younger than 45 in good health. The CDR3 loop is CASISSPYNEQFF. CDR3 nucleotide sequence: TGTGCCAGTATCAGCTCTCCCTACAATGAGCAGTTCTTC.